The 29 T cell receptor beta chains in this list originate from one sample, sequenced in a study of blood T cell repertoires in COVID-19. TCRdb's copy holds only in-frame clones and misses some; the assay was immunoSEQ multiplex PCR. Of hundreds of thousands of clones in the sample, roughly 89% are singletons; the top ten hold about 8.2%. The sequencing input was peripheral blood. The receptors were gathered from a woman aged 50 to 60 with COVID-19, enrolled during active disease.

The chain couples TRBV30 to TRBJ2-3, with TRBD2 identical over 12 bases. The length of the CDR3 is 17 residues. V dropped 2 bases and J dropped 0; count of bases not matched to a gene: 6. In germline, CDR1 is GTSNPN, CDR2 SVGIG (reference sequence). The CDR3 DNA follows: TGTGCCTGGAGTTGGTCCCTAGCGGGGGGGAGCACAGATACGCAGTATTTT. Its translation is CAWSWSLAGGSTDTQYF.

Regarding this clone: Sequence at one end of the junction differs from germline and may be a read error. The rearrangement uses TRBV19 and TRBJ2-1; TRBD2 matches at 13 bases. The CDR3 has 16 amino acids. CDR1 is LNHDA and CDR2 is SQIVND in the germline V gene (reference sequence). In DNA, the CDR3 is TGTGCCAGTAGAATAGGGACTAGCGGGGTTTACAATGAGCAGTTCTTC. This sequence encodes CASRIGTSGVYNEQFF.

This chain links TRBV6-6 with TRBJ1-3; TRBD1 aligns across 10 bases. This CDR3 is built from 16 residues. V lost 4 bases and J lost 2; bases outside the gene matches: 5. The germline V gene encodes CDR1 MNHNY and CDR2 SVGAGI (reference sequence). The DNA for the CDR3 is TGTGCCAGCAGTTCCCCCGGACAGGGGGCTGGAAACACCATATATTTT. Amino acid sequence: CASSSPGQGAGNTIYF.

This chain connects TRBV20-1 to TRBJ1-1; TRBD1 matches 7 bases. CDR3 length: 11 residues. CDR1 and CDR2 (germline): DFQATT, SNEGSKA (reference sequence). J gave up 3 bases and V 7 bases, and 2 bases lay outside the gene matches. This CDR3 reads CSVTGDTEAFF. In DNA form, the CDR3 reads TGCAGTGTTACAGGGGACACTGAAGCTTTCTTT.

The CDR3 loop reads CASSHPTSTDTQYF. Here the CDR3 DNA reads TGTGCCAGCAGCCATCCTACTAGCACAGATACGCAGTATTTT. V is TRBV5-4 and J is TRBJ2-3; no firm D call. Trimming removed 4 bases from V and 0 bases from J, with 9 bases in between. CDR1 SGHNT and CDR2 YYREEE come from the germline V gene (reference sequence). The CDR3 is 14 amino acids.

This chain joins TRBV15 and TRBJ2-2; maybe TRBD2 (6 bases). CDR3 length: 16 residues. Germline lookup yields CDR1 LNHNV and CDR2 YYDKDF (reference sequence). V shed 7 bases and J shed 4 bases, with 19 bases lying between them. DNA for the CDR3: TGTGCCACCAAGGGATCCGGGGGTTTTGGCACCGGGGAGCTGTTTTTT. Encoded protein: CATKGSGGFGTGELFF. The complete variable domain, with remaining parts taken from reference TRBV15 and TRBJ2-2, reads DAMVIQNPRYQVTQFGKPVTLSCSQTLNHNVMYWYQQKSSQAPKLLFHYYDKDFNNEADTPDNFQSRRPNTSFCFLDIRSPGLGDTAMYLCATKGSGGFGTGELFFGEGSRLTVL.

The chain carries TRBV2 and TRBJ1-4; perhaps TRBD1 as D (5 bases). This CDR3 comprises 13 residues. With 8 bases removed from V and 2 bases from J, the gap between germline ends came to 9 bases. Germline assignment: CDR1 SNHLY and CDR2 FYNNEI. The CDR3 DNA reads TGTGCCAGCGGGGACTCCACTAATGAAAAACTGTTTTTT. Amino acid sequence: CASGDSTNEKLFF.

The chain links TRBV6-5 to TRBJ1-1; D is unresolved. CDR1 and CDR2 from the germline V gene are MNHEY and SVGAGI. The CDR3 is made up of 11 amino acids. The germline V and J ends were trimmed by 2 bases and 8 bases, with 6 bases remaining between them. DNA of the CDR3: TGTGCCAGCAGTTACGGCCCGGAAGCTTTCTTT. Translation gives CASSYGPEAFF.

The CDR3 DNA reads TGTGCCAGCAGCTCCATAGGACAGGGGATAGGTAAGGATGGCTACACCTTC. It is translated as CASSSIGQGIGKDGYTF. The V gene is TRBV7-3, the J gene TRBJ1-2, with 9 bases identical to TRBD1. Germline CDR1 is SGHTA and CDR2 is FQGTGA. CDR3 length: 17 amino acids. After removal of 4 bases from V and 6 bases from J, the junction contained 15 bases not matched to a gene.

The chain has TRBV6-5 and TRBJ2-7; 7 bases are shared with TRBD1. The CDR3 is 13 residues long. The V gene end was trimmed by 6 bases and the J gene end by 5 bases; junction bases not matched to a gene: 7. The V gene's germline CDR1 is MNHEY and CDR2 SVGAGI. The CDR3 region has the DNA TGTGCCAGCAGACAGACAGGGCAGAACGAGCAGTACTTC. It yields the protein CASRQTGQNEQYF.

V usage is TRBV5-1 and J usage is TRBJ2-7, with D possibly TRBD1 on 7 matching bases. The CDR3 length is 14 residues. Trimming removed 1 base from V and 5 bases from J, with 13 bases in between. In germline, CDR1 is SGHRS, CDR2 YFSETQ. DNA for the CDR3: TGCGCCAGCAGCTTGTCGGAGGGGGCACACGAGCAGTACTTC. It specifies CASSLSEGAHEQYF.

The CDR3 nucleotides read TGTGCCAGCAGCGCGACAGGGGACACTGAAGCTTTCTTT. This codes for CASSATGDTEAFF. V is TRBV6-5 and J is TRBJ1-1, with TRBD1 identical over 8 bases. Germline V gene lookup returns CDR1 MNHEY and CDR2 SVGAGI. After removal of 6 bases from V and 3 bases from J, the junction contained 3 bases not matched to a gene. The CDR3 runs to 13 residues.

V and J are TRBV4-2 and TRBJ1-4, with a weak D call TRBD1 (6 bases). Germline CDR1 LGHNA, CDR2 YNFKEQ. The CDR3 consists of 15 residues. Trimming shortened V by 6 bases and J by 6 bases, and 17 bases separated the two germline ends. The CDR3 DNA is TGTGCCAGCAGTCTTTCTGAGGGGGATCATGAAAAACTGTTTTTT. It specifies CASSLSEGDHEKLFF.

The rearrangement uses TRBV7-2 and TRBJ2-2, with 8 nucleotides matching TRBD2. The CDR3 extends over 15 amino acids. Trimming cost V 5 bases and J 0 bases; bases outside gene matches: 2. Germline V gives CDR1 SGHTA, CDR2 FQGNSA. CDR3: CASSKGLANTGELFF. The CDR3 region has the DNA TGTGCCAGCAGCAAGGGACTAGCGAACACCGGGGAGCTGTTTTTT.

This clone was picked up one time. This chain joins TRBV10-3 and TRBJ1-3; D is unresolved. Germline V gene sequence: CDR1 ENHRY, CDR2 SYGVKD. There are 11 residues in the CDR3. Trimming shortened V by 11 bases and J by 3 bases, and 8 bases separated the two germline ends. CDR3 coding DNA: TGTGCCTCCTATGATGGAAACACCATATATTTT. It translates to CASYDGNTIYF.

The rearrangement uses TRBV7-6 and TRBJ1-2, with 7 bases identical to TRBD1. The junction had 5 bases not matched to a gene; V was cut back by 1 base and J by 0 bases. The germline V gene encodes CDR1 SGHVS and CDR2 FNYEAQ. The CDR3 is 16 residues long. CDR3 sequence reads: CASSLGTGVANYGYTF. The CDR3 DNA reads TGTGCCAGCAGCTTAGGAACAGGGGTAGCTAACTATGGCTACACCTTC.

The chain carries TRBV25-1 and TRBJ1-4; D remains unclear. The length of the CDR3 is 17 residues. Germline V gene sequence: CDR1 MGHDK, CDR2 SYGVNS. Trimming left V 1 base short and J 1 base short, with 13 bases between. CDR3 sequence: CASSEFGGLGTNEKLFF. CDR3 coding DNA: TGTGCCAGCAGTGAATTCGGAGGGTTGGGAACTAATGAAAAACTGTTTTTT.

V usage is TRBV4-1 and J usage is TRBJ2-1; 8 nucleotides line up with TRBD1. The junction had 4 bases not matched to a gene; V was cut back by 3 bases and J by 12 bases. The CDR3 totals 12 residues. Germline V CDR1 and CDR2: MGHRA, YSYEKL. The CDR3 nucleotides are TGCGCCAGCAGCCATCAGGGGGCTGGGCAGTTCTTC. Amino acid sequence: CASSHQGAGQFF.

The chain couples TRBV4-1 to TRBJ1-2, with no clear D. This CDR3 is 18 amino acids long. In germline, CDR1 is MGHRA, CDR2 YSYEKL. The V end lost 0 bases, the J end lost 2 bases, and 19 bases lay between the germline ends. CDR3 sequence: CASSQDVRTATQNYGYTF. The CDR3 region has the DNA TGCGCCAGCAGCCAAGATGTTAGAACAGCTACCCAAAACTATGGCTACACCTTC.

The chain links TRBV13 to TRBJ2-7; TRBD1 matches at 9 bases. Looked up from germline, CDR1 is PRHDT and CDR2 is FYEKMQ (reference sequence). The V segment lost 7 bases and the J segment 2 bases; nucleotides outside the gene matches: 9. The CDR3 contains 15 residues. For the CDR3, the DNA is TGTGCCAGCACACGCGGGGACAGGGTAACCTACGAGCAGTACTTC. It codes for CASTRGDRVTYEQYF.

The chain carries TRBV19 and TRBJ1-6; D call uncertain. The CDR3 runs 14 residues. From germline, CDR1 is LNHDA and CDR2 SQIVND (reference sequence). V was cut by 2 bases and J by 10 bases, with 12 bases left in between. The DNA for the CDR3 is TGTGCCAGTAGTATAAATCGATCGGGGTCACCCCTCCACTTT. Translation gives CASSINRSGSPLHF.

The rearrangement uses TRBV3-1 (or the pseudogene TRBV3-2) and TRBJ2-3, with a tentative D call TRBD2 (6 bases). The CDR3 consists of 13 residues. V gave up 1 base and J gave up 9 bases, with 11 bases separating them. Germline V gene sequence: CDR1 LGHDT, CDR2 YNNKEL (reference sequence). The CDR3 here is CASSQVPAGTQYF. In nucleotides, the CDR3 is TGTGCCAGCAGCCAAGTCCCCGCGGGGACGCAGTATTTT.

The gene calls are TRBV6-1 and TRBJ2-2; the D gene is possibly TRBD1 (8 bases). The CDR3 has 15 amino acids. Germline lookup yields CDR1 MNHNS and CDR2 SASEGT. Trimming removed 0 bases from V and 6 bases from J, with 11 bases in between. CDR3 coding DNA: TGTGCCAGCAGTGAAGCCACAGGGGGGGCCGGGGAGCTGTTTTTT. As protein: CASSEATGGAGELFF.

Here the CDR3 reads CASSPRQEPNEKLFF. DNA for the CDR3: TGCGCCAGCAGTCCTCGACAGGAACCTAATGAAAAACTGTTTTTT. The chain recombines TRBV23-1 with TRBJ1-4, with D perhaps TRBD1 (6 bases). TRBV23-1 is placed among ORFs of uncertain function. The V end lost 4 bases, the J end lost 3 bases, and 12 bases lay between the germline ends. The CDR3 spans 15 residues.

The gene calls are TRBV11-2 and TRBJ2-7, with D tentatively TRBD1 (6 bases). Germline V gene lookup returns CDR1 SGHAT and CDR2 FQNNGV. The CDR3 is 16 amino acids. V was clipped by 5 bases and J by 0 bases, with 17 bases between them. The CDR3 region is CASSALTRGHSYEQYF. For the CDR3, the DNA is TGTGCCAGCAGCGCCCTAACCCGGGGACACTCCTACGAGCAGTACTTC.

The chain's CDR3 is CASSQEKDRLYEQYF. The DNA of the CDR3 is TGCGCCAGCAGCCAAGAGAAGGACAGGTTATACGAGCAGTACTTC. V is TRBV4-1 and J is TRBJ2-7; 7 bases fit TRBD1. V lost 0 bases to trimming and J lost 4 bases; unmatched junction nucleotides: 6. CDR1 and CDR2 (germline): MGHRA, YSYEKL. The CDR3 contains 15 residues.

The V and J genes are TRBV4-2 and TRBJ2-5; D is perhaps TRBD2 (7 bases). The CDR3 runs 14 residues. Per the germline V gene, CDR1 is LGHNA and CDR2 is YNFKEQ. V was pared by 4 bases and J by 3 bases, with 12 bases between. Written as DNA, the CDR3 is TGTGCCAGCAGCCGGGCGGGGGCGGAAGAGACCCAGTACTTC. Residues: CASSRAGAEETQYF.

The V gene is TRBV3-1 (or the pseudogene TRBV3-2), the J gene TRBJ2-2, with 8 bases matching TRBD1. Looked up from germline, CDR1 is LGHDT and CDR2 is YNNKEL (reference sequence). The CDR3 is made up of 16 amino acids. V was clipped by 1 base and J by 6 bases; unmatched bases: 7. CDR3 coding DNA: TGTGCCAGCAGCCAAGTAGGGACAGGTAGTCCCGGGGAGCTGTTTTTT. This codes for CASSQVGTGSPGELFF.

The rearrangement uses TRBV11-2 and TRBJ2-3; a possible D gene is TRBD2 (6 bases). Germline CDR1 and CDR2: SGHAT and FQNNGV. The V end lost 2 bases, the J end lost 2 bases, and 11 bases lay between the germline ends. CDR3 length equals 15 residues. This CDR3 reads CASSLFGGDTDTQYF. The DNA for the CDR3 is TGTGCCAGCAGCTTATTTGGAGGGGACACAGATACGCAGTATTTT.